The sequence of this T cell receptor beta chain was determined in a study of T cell responses to AZD1222 COVID-19 vaccine. As concerns this clone: What it recognizes is unknown.

Trimming at V came to 1 base and at J to 6 bases, leaving 2 bases not matched to a gene. Germline V lookup: CDR1 LGHDT, CDR2 YNNKEL (reference sequence). The CDR3 totals 13 residues. Pooling was applied to second doses at about 4 or about 12 weeks. Notes on the study in general: Donors were chiefly white British, with a greater number of females, and clonal diversity was perhaps underestimated. Just five to seven AZD1222 recipients tested seropositive at baseline. Spike was spanned by vaccine-associated CD4 TCRs, which were dominant at 160-218 and 743-854.

Clones were sequenced by immunoSEQ multiplex PCR, and TCRdb holds only the in-frame ones, with some missing. The sample holds more than 150,000 clones; about 87% are singletons and the top ten take about a tenth. This clonotype was sampled from an adult who received the AZD1222 COVID-19 vaccine. Specimen: peripheral blood, collected 28 days after the second AZD1222 dose. The gene calls are TRBV3-1 (or the pseudogene TRBV3-2) and TRBJ1-2, with TRBD1 matching over 7 bases. The CDR3 DNA follows: TGTGCCAGCAGCCAAGGCAGGGGGGATGGCTACACCTTC. Translation gives CASSQGRGDGYTF.